This T cell receptor beta chain was sequenced in a study of blood T cells in healthy people across ages (dated by TCRdb to about 2015). For the wider study: In model experiments, roughly one uniquely barcoded TCR beta cDNA molecule per two T cells was captured by template switching. Using the same blood draw, the study looked at two additional independent replicas of 1 million unique cDNA reads for two donors, one aged 18 to 30 and the other aged 80 or older. Donors were grouped into four age groups: young (average approximately 15 years), middle-aged (roughly 38), aged (about 60) and long-lived (about 90). Age-related changes in TCR beta repertoire diversity were measured in the study by deep sequencing normalized with unique cDNA molecular identifiers. To avoid experimental bias, donors of different ages were distributed randomly across sequencing lanes. General study outcomes and caveats: Since profiling was done on bulk unsorted PBMCs, naive and antigen-experienced compartments could not be conclusively compared. Observed TCR beta diversity per million T cells fell roughly linearly with age, and a significant reduction was already apparent by age about 36. Compared with the aged group, the long-lived group had more naive CD4+ T cells, fewer expanded clones and increased TCR diversity, suggesting age selection. The CMV infection status of donors was not known, potentially confounding age-related changes in expanded clonotypes. Estimates of total diversity based on one million sequenced T cells were considered lower bounds and underestimates. A strong correlation was found between observed TCR beta diversity and the percentage of naive T cells measured by flow cytometry.

The library was produced with 5' RACE. A second PCR of about 6 to 12 cycles was run with a J-beta primer mix and a sample-barcoded 5' primer. A template-switch 5' adaptor carrying 12 random nucleotides introduced a unique molecular identifier onto each TCR beta cDNA molecule. Each sample yielded at least 2.5 million CDR3-containing paired-end reads. All of the RNA was converted into first-strand cDNA using the Mint cDNA synthesis kit, with a TRBC-specific oligonucleotide serving as the primer. All cDNA was treated with uracil-DNA glycosylase and then went through a first 18-cycle PCR with the universal primers M1SS and BC2_uni_R. From the authors' description of their analysis: For normalization, 1 million high-quality reads, each with a distinct molecular identifier, were randomly selected from each sample. Reads sharing molecular identifiers were discarded rather than binned into consensus sequences. MiTCR, run with a Q25 quality threshold and the strictest error-elimination algorithm, handled CDR3 identification, clonotype clustering and error correction. Lower-bound total TCR beta diversity was estimated with a nonparametric unseen species model using Euler transformation. TCRdb trimmed public reads at Q25 via fastp, called clones via MiXCR and kept in-frame beta chains. Each CDR3 protein appears once, grouped with its most common genes and DNA. TCRdb, not the authors, supplied the V and J calls. This sample has some 1.8 million distinct CDR3 sequences in its table, and around 42% of those were observed once. Under 30% of the sample is held by the ten biggest clonotypes.

This clonotype was seen ten or more times. Its antigen is currently not known. No per-base quality is available; no much larger clone lies one base away. Donors were 39 systemically healthy Caucasian individuals from Russia aged roughly 6 to 95 years. Approximately 9 milliliters of peripheral blood were collected from each donor into EDTA-treated Vacutainer tubes. Ficoll-Paque density-gradient centrifugation was used to isolate PBMCs, with at least 7 million per sample. Trizol reagent was used to extract total RNA from the PBMCs, yielding at least 5 micrograms per sample. For every donor, flow cytometry on a PBMC aliquot measured the percentage of naive CD45RAhigh/CD27high T cells. The TCR comes from a human donor in good health. Sequencing was carried out using blood.

CDR3 region: CASSQEAGGSYNEQFF. The DNA is TGCGCCAGCAGCCAAGAAGCGGGGGGCTCCTACAATGAGCAGTTCTTC. This sequence uses TRBV4-3 and TRBJ2-1, and 9 bases in between align with TRBD2. The germline V gene specifies LGHNA as CDR1 and YSLEER as CDR2. Relative to germline, V is missing 0 bases and J is missing 0 bases, with 0 bases of the junction outside any gene match. The CDR3 measures 16 amino acids from cysteine to phenylalanine. The DNA shown is the 48-base CDR3, in frame from base 1.